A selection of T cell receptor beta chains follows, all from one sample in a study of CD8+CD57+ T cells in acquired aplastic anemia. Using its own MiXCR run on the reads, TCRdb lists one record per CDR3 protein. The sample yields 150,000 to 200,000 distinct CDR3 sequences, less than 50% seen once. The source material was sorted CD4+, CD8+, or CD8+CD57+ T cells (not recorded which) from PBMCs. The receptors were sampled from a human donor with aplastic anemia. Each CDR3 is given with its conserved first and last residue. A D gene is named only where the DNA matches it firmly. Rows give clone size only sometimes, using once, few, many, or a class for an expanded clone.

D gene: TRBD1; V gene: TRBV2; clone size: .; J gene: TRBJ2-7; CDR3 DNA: TGTGCCAGCAGAGGACAGGGGGTCGGTGACGAGCAGTACTTC; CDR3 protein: CASRGQGVGDEQYF
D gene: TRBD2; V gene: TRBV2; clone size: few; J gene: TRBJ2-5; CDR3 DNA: TGTGCCAGCAGTGAGGGGGGAGCGGGGAAAGAGACCCAGTACTTC; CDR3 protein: CASSEGGAGKETQYF
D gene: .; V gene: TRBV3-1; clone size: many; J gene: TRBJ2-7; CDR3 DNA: TGTGCCAGCAGCCTCGGGGTAAACCCGCTCTACGAGCAGTACTTC; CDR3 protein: CASSLGVNPLYEQYF
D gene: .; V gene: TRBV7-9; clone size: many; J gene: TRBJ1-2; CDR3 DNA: TGTGCCAGCAGCTTAGGCACGTCCCCCTATGGCTACACCTTC; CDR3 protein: CASSLGTSPYGYTF
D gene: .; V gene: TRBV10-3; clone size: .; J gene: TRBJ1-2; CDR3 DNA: TGTGCCATCTCGGCACAGACCACTAGCGGCTACACCTTC; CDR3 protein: CAISAQTTSGYTF
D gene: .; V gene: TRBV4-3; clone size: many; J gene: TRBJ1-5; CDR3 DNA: TGCGCCAGCAGCCAAGATATTATGGCGGGGGTTTATCAGCCCCAGCATTTT; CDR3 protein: CASSQDIMAGVYQPQHF
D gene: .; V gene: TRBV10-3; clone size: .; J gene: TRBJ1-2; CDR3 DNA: TGTGCCATCAGTGTGGGGGTAACGAGGGATGGCTACACCTTC; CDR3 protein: CAISVGVTRDGYTF
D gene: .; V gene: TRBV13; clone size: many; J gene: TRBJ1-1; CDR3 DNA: TGTGCCAGCAGCTCGACAGTGAACACTGAAGCTTTCTTT; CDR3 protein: CASSSTVNTEAFF
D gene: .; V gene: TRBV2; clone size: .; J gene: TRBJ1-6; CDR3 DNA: TGTGCCAGCCAGAGGTTGGTAGGATCCTCACCCCTCCACTTT; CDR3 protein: CASQRLVGSSPLHF
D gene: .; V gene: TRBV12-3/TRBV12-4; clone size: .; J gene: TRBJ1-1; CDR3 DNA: TGTGCCAGCAGTTCGGGGGGTATTGAGGACACTGAAGCTTTCTTT; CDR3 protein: CASSSGGIEDTEAFF
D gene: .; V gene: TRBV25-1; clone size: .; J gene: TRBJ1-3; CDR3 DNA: TGTGCCAGCAGTCAGGCAACAGGAAACACCATATATTTT; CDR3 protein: CASSQATGNTIYF
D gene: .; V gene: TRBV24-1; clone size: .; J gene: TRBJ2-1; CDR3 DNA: TGTGCCACCAGTGCCATCGGGAGTTCCTACAATGAGCAGTTCTTC; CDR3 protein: CATSAIGSSYNEQFF
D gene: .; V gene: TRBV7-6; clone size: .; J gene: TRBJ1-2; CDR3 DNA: TGTGCCAGCAGCTTAGGCGGGGATCGTGGCTACACCTTC; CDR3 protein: CASSLGGDRGYTF
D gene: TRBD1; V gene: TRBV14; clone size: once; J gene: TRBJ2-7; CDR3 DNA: TGTGCCAGCAGCCAGAGGGACAGGAAGTACGAGCAGTACTTC; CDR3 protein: CASSQRDRKYEQYF
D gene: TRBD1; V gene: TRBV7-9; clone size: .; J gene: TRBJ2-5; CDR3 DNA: TGTGCCAGCAGCTTACTCCGGGACAGGGGGTTAGAGACCCAGTACTTC; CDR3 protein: CASSLLRDRGLETQYF
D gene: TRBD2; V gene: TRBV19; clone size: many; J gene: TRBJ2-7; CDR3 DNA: TGTGCCAGTAGTATAGAAGGGACTAGGGTCTCCATCTACGAGCAGTACTTC; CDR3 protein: CASSIEGTRVSIYEQYF
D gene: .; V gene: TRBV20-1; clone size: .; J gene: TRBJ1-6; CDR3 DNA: TGCAGTGCTAGTGGAGAGGGGGATTCACCCCTCCACTTT; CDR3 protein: CSASGEGDSPLHF
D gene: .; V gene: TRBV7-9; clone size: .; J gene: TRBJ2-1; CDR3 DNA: TGTGCCAGCAGCTCAGAGGGCAACAATGAGCAGTTCTTC; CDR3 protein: CASSSEGNNEQFF
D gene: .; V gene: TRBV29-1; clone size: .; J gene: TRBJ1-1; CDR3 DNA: TGCAGCTCGGACGGCACTGAAGCTTTCTTT; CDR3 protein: CSSDGTEAFF
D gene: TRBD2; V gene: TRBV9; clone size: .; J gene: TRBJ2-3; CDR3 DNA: TGTGCCAGCAGCGTAGACGGAGGGGGGCGGGGGGCGGATACGCAGTATTTT; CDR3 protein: CASSVDGGGRGADTQYF
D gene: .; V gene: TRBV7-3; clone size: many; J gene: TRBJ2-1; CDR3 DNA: TGTGCCAGCAGCTCCGACCCCCGGGGGTCCTACAATGAGCAGTTCTTC; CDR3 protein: CASSSDPRGSYNEQFF
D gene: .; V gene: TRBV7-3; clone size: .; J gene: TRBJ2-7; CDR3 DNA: TGTGCCAGCAGCCTCGGGGCAGACGAGCAGTACTTC; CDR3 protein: CASSLGADEQYF
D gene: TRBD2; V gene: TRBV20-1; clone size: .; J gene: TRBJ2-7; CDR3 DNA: TGCAGTGCTGCTAGCGGGAGCTCCTACGAGCAGTACTTC; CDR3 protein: CSAASGSSYEQYF
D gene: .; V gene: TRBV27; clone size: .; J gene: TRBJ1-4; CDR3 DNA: TGTGCCAGCAGTTTCTCGGGGGGCGCAGATGAAAAACTGTTTTTT; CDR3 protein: CASSFSGGADEKLFF
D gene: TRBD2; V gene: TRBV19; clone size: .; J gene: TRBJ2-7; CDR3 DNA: TGTGCCAGTAGTCCGAGCGGGGGGGGTTCCTACGAGCAGTACTTC; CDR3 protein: CASSPSGGGSYEQYF
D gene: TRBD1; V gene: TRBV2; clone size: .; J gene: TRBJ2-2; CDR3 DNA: TGTGCCAGCGGACGGACAGGGCCCGGGGAGCTGTTTTTT; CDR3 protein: CASGRTGPGELFF
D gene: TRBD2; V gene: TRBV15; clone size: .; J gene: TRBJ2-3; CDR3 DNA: TGTGCCACCAGCAGGGAGGGGACTAGCGGGGGCGATACGCAGTATTTT; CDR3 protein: CATSREGTSGGDTQYF
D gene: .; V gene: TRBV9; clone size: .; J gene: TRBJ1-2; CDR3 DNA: TGTGCCAGCAGTCAGGGTCTAGCTAACTATGGCTACACCTTC; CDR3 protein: CASSQGLANYGYTF
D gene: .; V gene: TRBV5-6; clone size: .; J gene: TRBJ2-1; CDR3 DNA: TGTGCCGGGCCCGAGCCCGATGAGCAGTTCTTC; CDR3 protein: CAGPEPDEQFF
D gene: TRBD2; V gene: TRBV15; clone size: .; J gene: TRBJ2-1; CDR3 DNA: TGTGCCACCAGCAGAGGGGGAGGGGTTGGGCAGTTCTTC; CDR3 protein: CATSRGGGVGQFF
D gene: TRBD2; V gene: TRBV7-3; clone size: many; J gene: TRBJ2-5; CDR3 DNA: TGTGCCAGCAGCCCTACTGGGGGACTAGCGGGAGGATGGGAGACCCAGTACTTC; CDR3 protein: CASSPTGGLAGGWETQYF
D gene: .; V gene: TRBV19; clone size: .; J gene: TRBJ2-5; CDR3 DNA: TGTGCCAGTAGTATCCCAGTAGGGGCGGGGGAGACCCAGTACTTC; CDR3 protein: CASSIPVGAGETQYF
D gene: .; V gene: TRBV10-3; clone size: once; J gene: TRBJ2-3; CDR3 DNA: TGTGCCATCAGTGAGCCCTCCGGAGCCACAGATACGCAGTATTTT; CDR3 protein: CAISEPSGATDTQYF
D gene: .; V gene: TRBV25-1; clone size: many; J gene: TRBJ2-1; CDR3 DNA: TGTGCCAGCCTCATGGGGACGGCCTACAATGAGCAGTTCTTC; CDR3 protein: CASLMGTAYNEQFF
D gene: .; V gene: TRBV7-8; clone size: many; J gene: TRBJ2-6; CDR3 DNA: TGTGCCAGCACCATGGTCGGGGCCAACGTCCTGACTTTC; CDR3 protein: CASTMVGANVLTF
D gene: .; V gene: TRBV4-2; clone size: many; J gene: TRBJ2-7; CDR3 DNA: TGTGCCAGCAGCCAAGATGGGCGGACAGCGTTCTCCTACGAGCAGTACTTC; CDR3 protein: CASSQDGRTAFSYEQYF
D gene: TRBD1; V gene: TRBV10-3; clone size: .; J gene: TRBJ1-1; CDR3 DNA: TGTGCCATCACGGGGACAGGGGGGACCCTTATCATGAACACTGAAGCTTTCTTT; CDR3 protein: CAITGTGGTLIMNTEAFF
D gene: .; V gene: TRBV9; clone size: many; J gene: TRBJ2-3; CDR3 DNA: TGTGCCAGCAGCGTAGAAACGCGCACAGATACGCAGTATTTT; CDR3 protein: CASSVETRTDTQYF
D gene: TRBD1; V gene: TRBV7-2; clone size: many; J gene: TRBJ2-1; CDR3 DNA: TGTGCCAGCAGCTTAGAATCCGGTGCGGGACAGGAGTACAATGAGCAGTTCTTC; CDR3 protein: CASSLESGAGQEYNEQFF
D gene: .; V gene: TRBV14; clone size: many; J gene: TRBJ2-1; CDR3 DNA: TGTGCCAGCAGCCAAGTCGTTGGCGGGAGAAGGGGGGATGAGCAGTTCTTC; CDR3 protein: CASSQVVGGRRGDEQFF
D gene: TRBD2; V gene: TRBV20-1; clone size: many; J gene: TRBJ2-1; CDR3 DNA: TGCAGTGCTAGCCAGGCGGGAGGGCCTTCCCCCTACAATGAGCAGTTCTTC; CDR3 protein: CSASQAGGPSPYNEQFF
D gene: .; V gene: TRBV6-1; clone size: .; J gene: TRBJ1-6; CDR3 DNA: TGTGCCAGCAGTGAATCCGGGTGGAATTCACCCCTCCACTTT; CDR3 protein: CASSESGWNSPLHF
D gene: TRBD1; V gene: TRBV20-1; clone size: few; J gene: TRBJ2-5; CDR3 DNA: TGCAGTGCTAGAAAGGGGGACAGGCAAGAGACCCAGTACTTC; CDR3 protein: CSARKGDRQETQYF
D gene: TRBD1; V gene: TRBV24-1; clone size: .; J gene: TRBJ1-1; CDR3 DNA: TGTGCCACCAGTGCGTATTCCGGGACAGGGTCTTCTGAAGCTTTCTTT; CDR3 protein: CATSAYSGTGSSEAFF
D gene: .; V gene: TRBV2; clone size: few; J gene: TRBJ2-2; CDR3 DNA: TGTGCCAGCAGAACTAGCATTGGGGAGCTGTTTTTT; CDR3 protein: CASRTSIGELFF
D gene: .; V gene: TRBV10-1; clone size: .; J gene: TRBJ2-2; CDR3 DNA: TGCGCCAGCAGTGAGCCGGGGCAGGGAGGAACCGGGGAGCTGTTTTTT; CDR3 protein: CASSEPGQGGTGELFF
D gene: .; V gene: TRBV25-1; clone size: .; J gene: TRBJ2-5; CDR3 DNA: TGTGCCAGCAGTGAATATGGGAGAGAGACCCAGTACTTC; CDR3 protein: CASSEYGRETQYF
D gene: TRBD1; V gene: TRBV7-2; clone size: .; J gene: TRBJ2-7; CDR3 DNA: TGTGCCAGCAGCTCCCGACAGGGGTTCTACGAGCAGTACTTC; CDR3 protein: CASSSRQGFYEQYF
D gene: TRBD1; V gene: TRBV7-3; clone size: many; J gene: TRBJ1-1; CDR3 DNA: TGTGCCAGCAGCCTCCTAGGGGGCAGCACTGAAGCTTTCTTT; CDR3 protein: CASSLLGGSTEAFF
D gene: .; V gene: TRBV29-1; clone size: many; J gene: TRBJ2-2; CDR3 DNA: TGCAGCGTTAGAGGGCCGAACACCGGGGAGCTGTTTTTT; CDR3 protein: CSVRGPNTGELFF